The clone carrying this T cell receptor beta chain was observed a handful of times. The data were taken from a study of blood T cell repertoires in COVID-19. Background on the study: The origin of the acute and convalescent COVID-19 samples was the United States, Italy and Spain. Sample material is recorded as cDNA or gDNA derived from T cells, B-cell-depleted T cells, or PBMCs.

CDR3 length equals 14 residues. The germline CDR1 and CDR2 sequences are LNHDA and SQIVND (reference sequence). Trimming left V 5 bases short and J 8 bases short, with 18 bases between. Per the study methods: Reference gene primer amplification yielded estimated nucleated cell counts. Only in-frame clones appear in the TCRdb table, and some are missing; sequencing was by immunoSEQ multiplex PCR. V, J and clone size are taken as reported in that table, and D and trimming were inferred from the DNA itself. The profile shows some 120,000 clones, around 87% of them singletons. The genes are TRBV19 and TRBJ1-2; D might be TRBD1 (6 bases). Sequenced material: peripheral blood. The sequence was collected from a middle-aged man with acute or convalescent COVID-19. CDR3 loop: CASSANRESGGYTF. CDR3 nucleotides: TGTGCCAGTAGTGCCAACAGGGAGTCGGGAGGCTACACCTTC. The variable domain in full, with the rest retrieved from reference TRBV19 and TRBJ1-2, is DGGITQSPKYLFRKEGQNVTLSCEQNLNHDAMYWYRQDPGQGLRLIYYSQIVNDFQKGDIAEGYSVSREKKESFPLTVTSAQKNPTAFYLCASSANRESGGYTFGSGTRLTVV.